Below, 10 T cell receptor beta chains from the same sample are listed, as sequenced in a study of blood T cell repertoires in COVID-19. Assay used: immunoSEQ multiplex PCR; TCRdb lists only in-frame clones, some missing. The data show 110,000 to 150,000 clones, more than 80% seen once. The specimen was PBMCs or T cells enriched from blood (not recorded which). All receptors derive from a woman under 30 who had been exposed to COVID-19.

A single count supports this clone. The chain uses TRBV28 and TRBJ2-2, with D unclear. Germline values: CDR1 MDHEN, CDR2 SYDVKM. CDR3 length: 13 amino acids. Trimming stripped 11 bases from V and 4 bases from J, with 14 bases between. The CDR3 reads CAGASWSTGELFF. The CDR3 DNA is TGTGCCGGCGCCTCGTGGAGCACCGGGGAGCTGTTTTTT.

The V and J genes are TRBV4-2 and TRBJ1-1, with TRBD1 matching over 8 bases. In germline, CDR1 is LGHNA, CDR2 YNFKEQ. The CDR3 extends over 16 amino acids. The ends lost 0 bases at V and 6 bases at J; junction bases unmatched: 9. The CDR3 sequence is CASSQDPAGGDSEAFF. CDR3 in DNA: TGTGCCAGCAGCCAAGATCCCGCAGGGGGCGACTCTGAAGCTTTCTTT.

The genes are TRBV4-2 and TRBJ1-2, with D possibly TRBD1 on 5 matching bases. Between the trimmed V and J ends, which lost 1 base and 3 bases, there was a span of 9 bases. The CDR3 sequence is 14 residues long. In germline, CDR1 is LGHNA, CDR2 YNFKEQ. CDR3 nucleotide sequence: TGTGCCAGCAGCCAAGTTACAGGCTACTATGGCTACACCTTC. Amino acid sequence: CASSQVTGYYGYTF.

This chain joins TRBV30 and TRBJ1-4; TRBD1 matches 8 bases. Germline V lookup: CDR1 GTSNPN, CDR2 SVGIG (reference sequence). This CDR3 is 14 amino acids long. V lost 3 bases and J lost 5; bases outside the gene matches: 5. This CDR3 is CAWRTTGANEKLFF. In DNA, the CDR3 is TGTGCCTGGAGGACGACAGGGGCCAATGAAAAACTGTTTTTT.

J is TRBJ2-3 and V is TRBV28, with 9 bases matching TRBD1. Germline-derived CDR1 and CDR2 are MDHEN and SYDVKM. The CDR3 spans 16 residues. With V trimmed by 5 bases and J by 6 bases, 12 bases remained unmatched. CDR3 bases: TGTGCCAGCAGTCCGGCCGGGACAGGGTATTACGATACGCAGTATTTT. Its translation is CASSPAGTGYYDTQYF.

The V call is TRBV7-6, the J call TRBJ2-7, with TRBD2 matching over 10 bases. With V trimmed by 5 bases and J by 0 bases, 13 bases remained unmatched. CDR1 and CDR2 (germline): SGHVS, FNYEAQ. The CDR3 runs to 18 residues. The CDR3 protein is CASSLRTSGDLSSYEQYF. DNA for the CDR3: TGTGCCAGCAGCCTTAGGACTAGCGGAGACCTTAGCTCCTACGAGCAGTACTTC.

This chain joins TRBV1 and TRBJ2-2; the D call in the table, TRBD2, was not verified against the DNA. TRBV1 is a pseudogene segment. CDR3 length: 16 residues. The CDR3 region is CTSSQDRGLATGELFF. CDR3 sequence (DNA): TGCACCAGCAGCCAAGATCGGGGACTAGCGACCGGGGAGCTGTTTTTT.

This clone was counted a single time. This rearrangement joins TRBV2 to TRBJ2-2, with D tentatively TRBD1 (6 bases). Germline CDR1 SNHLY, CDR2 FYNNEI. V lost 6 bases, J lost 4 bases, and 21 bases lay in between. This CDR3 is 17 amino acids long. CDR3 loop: CASSYPQDREFTGELFF. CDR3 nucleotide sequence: TGTGCCAGCAGCTATCCTCAGGACAGAGAATTCACCGGGGAGCTGTTTTTT.

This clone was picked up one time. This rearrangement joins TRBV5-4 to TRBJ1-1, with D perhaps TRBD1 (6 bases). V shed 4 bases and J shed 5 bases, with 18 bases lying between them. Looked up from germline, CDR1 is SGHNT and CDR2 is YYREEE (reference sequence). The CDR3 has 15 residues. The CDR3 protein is CASSRPGGAGTEAFF. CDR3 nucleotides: TGTGCCAGCAGCCGGCCCGGGGGGGCTGGTACTGAAGCTTTCTTT.

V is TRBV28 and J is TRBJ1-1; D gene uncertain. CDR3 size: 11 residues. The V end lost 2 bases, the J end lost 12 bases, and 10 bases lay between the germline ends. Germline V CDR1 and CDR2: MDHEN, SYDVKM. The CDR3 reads CASSLSWATFF. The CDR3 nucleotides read TGTGCCAGCAGTTTAAGTTGGGCGACTTTCTTT.